Listed below are T cell receptor beta chains from one sample, sequenced in a study of OX40 agonist ivuxolimab in advanced cancers. Libraries were prepared by immunoSEQ multiplex PCR; TCRdb keeps only in-frame clonotypes and omits some of them. The sample shows 50,000 to 75,000 clones, roughly 77% of them seen only once. Sequences were derived from CD4+ or CD8+ T cells sorted from blood, sampled in a trial of the OX40 agonist ivuxolimab. Source of these receptors: an adult with an advanced solid tumor such as melanoma, head and neck, liver or kidney cancer. The CDR3 runs from the conserved cysteine through the conserved F or W. Fields, in order: V gene, J gene, CDR3 protein.

v_call: TRBV27
j_call: TRBJ1-5
cdr3_aa: CASSFLSGRHTSQPQHF

v_call: TRBV19
j_call: TRBJ2-1
cdr3_aa: CASIPRGGSGEQFF

v_call: TRBV5-1
j_call: TRBJ1-4
cdr3_aa: CASSIRGHHEKLFF

v_call: TRBV7-6
j_call: TRBJ2-3
cdr3_aa: CASSLGGGADTQYF

v_call: TRBV9
j_call: TRBJ2-5
cdr3_aa: CASSPAGPIQETQYF

v_call: TRBV7-9
j_call: TRBJ1-5
cdr3_aa: CASSLGGYSNQPQHF

v_call: TRBV18
j_call: TRBJ2-1
cdr3_aa: CASSPPSAGTYFFNEQFF

v_call: TRBV10-3
j_call: TRBJ2-5
cdr3_aa: CAISGVSGQETQYF

v_call: TRBV7-8
j_call: TRBJ2-5
cdr3_aa: CASSLAEMGIQETQYF

v_call: TRBV30
j_call: TRBJ1-4
cdr3_aa: CAWSAQTGEKLFF

v_call: TRBV6-4
j_call: -
cdr3_aa: CASWRDLGSYEQYF